These 24 T cell receptor beta chains originate from one sample sequenced in a study of T cell changes during pregnancy in multiple sclerosis (dated by TCRdb to the late 2010s). The library was obtained by the immunoSEQ multiplex PCR assay. TCRdb took over this immuneACCESS table, retaining in-frame rearrangements with V and J assigned. Such tables are incomplete; in checked studies, under half of the missing clones stem from an unresolved V gene, and the remainder is unexplained. This sample lists over 30,000 clones; under 95% were detected once. The ten top clones hold 0.7% to 1% of the sample. The input for sequencing was CD4+ T cells from peripheral blood mononuclear cells, taken in the third trimester of pregnancy. The source is a female donor with multiple sclerosis, enrolled in a pregnancy study.

This clone was counted a single time. This sequence joins TRBV5-6 and TRBJ2-7; D gene uncertain. Trimming left V 2 bases short and J 3 bases short, with 12 bases between. The CDR3 spans 14 residues. From germline, CDR1 is SGHDT and CDR2 YYEEEE. DNA for the CDR3: TGTGCCAGCAGCTTTTCCTTTCAGAACTACGAGCAGTACTTC. Its protein product is CASSFSFQNYEQYF.

The V call is TRBV7-9, the J call TRBJ2-2; TRBD2 matches 11 bases. Germline-derived CDR1 and CDR2 are SEHNR and FQNEAQ (reference sequence). The J segment lost 4 bases and the V segment lost 5 bases, leaving 6 bases of the junction unmatched. The CDR3 loop spans 16 amino acids. The DNA of the CDR3 is TGTGCCAGCAGCGTGAAACTAGCGGGAGCCACCGGGGAGCTGTTTTTT. Amino acid sequence: CASSVKLAGATGELFF.

CDR3 sequence reads: CAISEGRLAGALEDEQFF. Written as DNA, the CDR3 is TGTGCCATCAGTGAGGGGAGACTAGCGGGAGCATTGGAGGATGAGCAGTTCTTC. J is TRBJ2-1 and V is TRBV10-3; 12 positions agree with TRBD2. Germline V lookup: CDR1 ENHRY, CDR2 SYGVKD. The junction had 13 bases not matched to a gene; V was cut back by 2 bases and J by 8 bases. The CDR3 is made up of 18 amino acids.

The chain has TRBV7-2 and TRBJ2-7; weak D call: TRBD2 (6 bases). Germline CDR1 SGHTA, CDR2 FQGNSA. V shed 4 bases and J shed 7 bases, with 14 bases lying between them. The CDR3 runs to 13 residues. As DNA, the CDR3 is TGTGCCAGCAGCTCAGAGAGGCTAGCGGAGCAGTACTTC. It is translated as CASSSERLAEQYF.

This clone was detected once. The chain employs TRBV15 and TRBJ1-4; TRBD1 agrees at 10 bases. V lost 5 bases, J lost 7 bases, and 1 base stayed unmatched. CDR3 length equals 13 residues. Per germline, CDR1 LNHNV and CDR2 YYDKDF (reference sequence). CDR3 bases: TGTGCCACCAGCCGGGACAGGGGTGAAAAACTGTTTTTT. Translating gives CATSRDRGEKLFF.

This clone was detected a few times. J is TRBJ1-5 and V is TRBV2; 7 bases are a match to TRBD1. This CDR3 is built from 14 residues. V was pared by 4 bases and J by 4 bases, with 4 bases of the junction left unmatched. Germline V gene sequence: CDR1 SNHLY, CDR2 FYNNEI. The CDR3 DNA reads as TGTGCCAGCAGTGGGGACAGCAGTAATCAGCCCCAGCATTTT. As protein: CASSGDSSNQPQHF.

The rearrangement links TRBV9 to TRBJ1-3; D remains unclear. The V gene's germline CDR1 is SGDLS and CDR2 YYNGEE. The CDR3 length is 16 residues. V was cut by 6 bases and J by 0 bases, with 16 bases left in between. The CDR3 nucleotides are TGTGCCAGCACTTCAGGTTCTACCCGCTCTGGAAACACCATATATTTT. As protein: CASTSGSTRSGNTIYF.

The chain combines TRBV5-4 with TRBJ2-1, with TRBD2 identical over 8 bases. The CDR3 totals 15 residues. The V segment lost 0 bases and the J segment 9 bases; nucleotides outside the gene matches: 8. Germline V gives CDR1 SGHNT, CDR2 YYREEE (reference sequence). The CDR3 nucleotides read TGTGCCAGCAGCTTGGGTATTAGCGGGAAGGGTGAGCAGTTCTTC. Residues: CASSLGISGKGEQFF. The whole variable domain, filled in from reference TRBV5-4 and TRBJ2-1, reads ETGVTQSPTHLIKTRGQQVTLRCSSQSGHNTVSWYQQALGQGPQFIFQYYREEENGRGNFPPRFSGLQFPNYSSELNVNALELDDSALYLCASSLGISGKGEQFFGPGTRLTVL.

This chain uses TRBV30 with TRBJ2-1, with TRBD2 matching 12 bases. With V trimmed by 1 base and J by 9 bases, 7 bases remained unmatched. The germline gives CDR1 GTSNPN, CDR2 SVGIG (reference sequence). This CDR3 has 15 amino acids. The DNA for the CDR3 is TGTGCCTGGAGTGCGACTAGCGGGAGTTCCTTTGAGCAGTTCTTC. Residues: CAWSATSGSSFEQFF. The entire variable domain, with the rest obtained from reference TRBV30 and TRBJ2-1, is as follows: SQTIHQWPATLVQPVGSPLSLECTVEGTSNPNLYWYRQAAGRGLQLLFYSVGIGQISSEVPQNLSASRPQDRQFILSSKKLLLSDSGFYLCAWSATSGSSFEQFFGPGTRLTVL.

The J gene is TRBJ2-5, the V gene TRBV9; TRBD2 might be the D (6 bases). Deletions cut 2 bases from V and 2 bases from J, with 16 bases between. Germline-derived CDR1 and CDR2 are SGDLS and YYNGEE. This CDR3 region has 16 residues. The CDR3 coding sequence is TGTGCCAGCAGCGTTGGGTGGTTGGGGGGACAAGAGACCCAGTACTTC. Translating it yields CASSVGWLGGQETQYF.

This chain uses TRBV19 with TRBJ1-1; maybe TRBD1 (6 bases). This CDR3 has 13 residues. The V and J ends lost 3 bases and 11 bases respectively, with 16 bases between them. Germline V gives CDR1 LNHDA, CDR2 SQIVND (reference sequence). CDR3 bases: TGTGCCAGTAGTATGAGACAGGTAGTAGGGGCTTTCTTT. Translation gives CASSMRQVVGAFF.

This chain connects TRBV7-9 to TRBJ2-3, with 7 nucleotides matching TRBD2. Germline V gene data show CDR1 as SEHNR and CDR2 as FQNEAQ (reference sequence). The junction had 14 bases not matched to a gene; V was cut back by 5 bases and J by 3 bases. The CDR3 spans 17 residues. The CDR3 nucleotides read TGTGCCAGCAGCCAGCGGGGTAACGGGAGGATGACAGATACGCAGTATTTT. Translated: CASSQRGNGRMTDTQYF.

The V call is TRBV6-1, the J call TRBJ2-7; D ambiguous. This CDR3 contains 15 residues. Germline V gives CDR1 MNHNS, CDR2 SASEGT. V dropped 4 bases and J dropped 2 bases, with 15 bases sitting between them. CDR3 in DNA: TGTGCCAGCAGTGGTCAACGGGTGCCGGCCTACGAGCAGTACTTC. Its translation: CASSGQRVPAYEQYF.

This sequence joins TRBV5-1 and TRBJ2-2; D is possibly TRBD2 (6 bases). The CDR3 loop spans 17 amino acids. V lost 4 bases and J lost 4, with 20 bases in between. Germline CDR1 SGHRS, CDR2 YFSETQ. CDR3 protein: CASSDDGLSGGTGELFF. CDR3 in DNA: TGCGCCAGCAGCGACGACGGGCTATCCGGGGGCACCGGGGAGCTGTTTTTT.

V usage is TRBV28 and J usage is TRBJ1-4; possibly TRBD1 for D (6 bases). The V gene lost 6 bases and the J gene lost 7 bases, with 18 bases spanning the gap. Germline V gene lookup returns CDR1 MDHEN and CDR2 SYDVKM. The CDR3 consists of 15 residues. This CDR3 reads CASRNTGSTGEKLFF. The CDR3 region has the DNA TGTGCCAGCAGGAATACAGGGTCCACAGGTGAAAAACTGTTTTTT.

The CDR3, as DNA: TGTGCCAGCAGCATTCTACCCCCGGGCTACACCTTC. Its protein is CASSILPPGYTF. The chain combines TRBV2 with TRBJ1-2; D gene uncertain. V was pared by 6 bases and J by 8 bases, with 13 bases between. Per germline, CDR1 SNHLY and CDR2 FYNNEI. CDR3 size: 12 residues.

This clone was detected only once. The chain combines TRBV19 with TRBJ1-5, with TRBD1 matching over 8 bases. There are 13 residues in the CDR3. Germline V CDR1 and CDR2: LNHDA, SQIVND (reference sequence). J was trimmed by 5 bases and V by 5 bases; bases with no gene match: 2. This CDR3 is CASSPDRDQPQHF. CDR3 in DNA: TGTGCCAGTAGTCCGGACAGGGATCAGCCCCAGCATTTT.

The chain links TRBV11-2 to TRBJ1-2; TRBD1 is a possible D gene (5 bases). V lost 0 bases and J 6 bases, leaving 11 bases between the germline ends. This CDR3 contains 14 residues. The germline gives CDR1 SGHAT, CDR2 FQNNGV. This CDR3 reads CASSLDGAGNGYTF. The DNA of the CDR3 is TGTGCCAGCAGCTTAGATGGGGCAGGGAATGGCTACACCTTC.

This clone occurred once. The genes are TRBV7-2 and TRBJ2-7; 9 bases fit TRBD2. With V trimmed by 2 bases and J by 4 bases, 6 bases remained unmatched. Germline CDR1 and CDR2: SGHTA and FQGNSA. The CDR3 is 15 residues long. DNA of the CDR3: TGTGCCAGCAGCTTATTAGCGGGAGTTAGGTACGAGCAGTACTTC. Protein: CASSLLAGVRYEQYF.

This chain joins TRBV5-1 and TRBJ2-7, with a tentative D call TRBD2 (6 bases). The CDR3 loop spans 19 amino acids. Trimming shortened V by 1 base and J by 0 bases, and 23 bases separated the two germline ends. Germline V gene data show CDR1 as SGHRS and CDR2 as YFSETQ. Here the CDR3 reads CASSLKGLNIPETSYEQYF. CDR3 nucleotides: TGCGCCAGCAGCTTGAAGGGACTTAATATCCCAGAAACCTCCTACGAGCAGTACTTC.

The chain couples TRBV7-8 to TRBJ2-5; D gene unclear. Germline values: CDR1 SGHVS, CDR2 FQNEAQ. V was pared by 1 base and J by 2 bases, with 5 bases between. The CDR3 covers 13 residues. The CDR3 region is CASSLGPQETQYF. CDR3 DNA sequence: TGTGCCAGCAGCTTAGGGCCTCAAGAGACCCAGTACTTC.

Only a few counts were recorded for this clone. The V gene is TRBV4-1, the J gene TRBJ2-4; D call uncertain. The CDR3 has 15 amino acids. The germline V gene has CDR1 MGHRA and CDR2 YSYEKL. Trimming shortened V by 1 base and J by 3 bases, and 10 bases separated the two germline ends. The CDR3 sequence: CASSQGLSGKNIQYF. In nucleotides, the CDR3 is TGCGCCAGCAGCCAAGGGTTGTCCGGCAAAAACATTCAGTACTTC.

The chain uses TRBV28 and TRBJ2-7, with 10 bases matching TRBD1. J lost 6 bases, V lost 5 bases, and 13 bases had no gene match. The CDR3 is made up of 16 amino acids. Germline CDR1 and CDR2: MDHEN and SYDVKM. In DNA form, the CDR3 reads TGTGCCAGCAGTAAAAACTCGGGACAGGGGCTGACCGAGCAGTACTTC. This encodes CASSKNSGQGLTEQYF.

By its share, this clone is medium-sized. The rearrangement uses TRBV11-2 and TRBJ2-7; tentatively, D is TRBD2 (6 bases). CDR1 and CDR2 from the germline V gene are SGHAT and FQNNGV. V gave up 5 bases and J gave up 8 bases, with 13 bases separating them. The CDR3 extends over 12 amino acids. CDR3 protein: CASSQGLLQQYF. The CDR3 DNA is TGTGCCAGCAGCCAAGGACTATTACAGCAGTACTTC. The complete variable domain, with remaining parts taken from reference TRBV11-2 and TRBJ2-7, reads EAGVAQSPRYKIIEKRQSVAFWCNPISGHATLYWYQQILGQGPKLLIQFQNNGVVDDSQLPKDRFSAERLKGVDSTLKIQPAKLEDSAVYLCASSQGLLQQYFGPGTRLTVT.